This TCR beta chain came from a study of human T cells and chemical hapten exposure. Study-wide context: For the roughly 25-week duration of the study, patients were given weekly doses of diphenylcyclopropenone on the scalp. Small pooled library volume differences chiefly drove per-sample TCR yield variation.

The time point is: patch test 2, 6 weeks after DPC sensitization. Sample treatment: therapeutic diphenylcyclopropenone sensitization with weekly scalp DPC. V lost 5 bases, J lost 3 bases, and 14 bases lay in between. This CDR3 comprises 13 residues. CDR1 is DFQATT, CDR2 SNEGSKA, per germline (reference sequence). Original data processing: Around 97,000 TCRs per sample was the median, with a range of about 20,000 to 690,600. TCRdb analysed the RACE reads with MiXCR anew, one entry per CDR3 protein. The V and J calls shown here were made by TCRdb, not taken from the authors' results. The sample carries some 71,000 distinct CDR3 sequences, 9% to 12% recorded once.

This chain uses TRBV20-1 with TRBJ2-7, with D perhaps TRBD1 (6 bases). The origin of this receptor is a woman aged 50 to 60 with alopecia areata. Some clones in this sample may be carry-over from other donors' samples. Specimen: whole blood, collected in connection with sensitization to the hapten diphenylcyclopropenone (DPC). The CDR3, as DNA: TGCAGTGCTCTCAGGGGCAGCAGCTACGAGCAGTACTTC. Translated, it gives CSALRGSSYEQYF.